This T cell receptor (beta chain) was captured by sequencing in a study of blood T cell repertoires in COVID-19. This CDR3 spans 13 amino acids. Germline values: CDR1 LNHNV, CDR2 YYDKDF (reference sequence). Trimming left V 2 bases short and J 6 bases short, with 10 bases between. Authors' analysis steps: Amplification with reference gene primers provided the estimates of nucleated cell counts. Clones were read by immunoSEQ multiplex PCR, and TCRdb kept only the in-frame ones, dropping some. The V and J calls and clone size come from that table; D and trimming were worked out from the DNA. The data contain approximately 70,000 clones, approximately 85% of them singletons.

The chain joins TRBV15 to TRBJ1-2; D remains ambiguous. The receptor was derived from an elderly woman with active or convalescent COVID-19. The sample was peripheral blood. CDR3: CATSRSDMDGYTF. Written as DNA, the CDR3 is TGTGCCACCAGCAGATCAGACATGGATGGCTACACCTTC.